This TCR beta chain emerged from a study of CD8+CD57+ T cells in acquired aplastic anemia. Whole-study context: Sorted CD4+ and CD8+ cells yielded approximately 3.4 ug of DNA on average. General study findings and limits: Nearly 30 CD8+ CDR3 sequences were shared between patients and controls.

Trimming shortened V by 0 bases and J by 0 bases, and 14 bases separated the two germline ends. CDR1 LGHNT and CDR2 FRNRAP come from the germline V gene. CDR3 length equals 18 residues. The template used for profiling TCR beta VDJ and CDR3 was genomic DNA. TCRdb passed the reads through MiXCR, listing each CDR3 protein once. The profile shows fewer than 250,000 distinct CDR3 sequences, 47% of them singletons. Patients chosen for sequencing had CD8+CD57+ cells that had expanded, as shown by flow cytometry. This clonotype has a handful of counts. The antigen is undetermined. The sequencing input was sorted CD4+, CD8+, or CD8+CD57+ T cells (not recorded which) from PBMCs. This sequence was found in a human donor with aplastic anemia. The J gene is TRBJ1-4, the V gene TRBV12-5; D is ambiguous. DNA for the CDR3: TGTGCTAGTGGTTTGGTAGTACCAGATGATGCAACTAATGAAAAACTGTTTTTT. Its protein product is CASGLVVPDDATNEKLFF.